The 10 T cell receptor beta chains in this list originate from one sample, sequenced in a study of blood T cell repertoires in COVID-19. The table came from immunoSEQ multiplex PCR; TCRdb's copy has only in-frame clones and leaves some out. Found here are about 280,000 clones, approximately 91% of them singletons; the top ten hold 2.2%. The sequenced material came from peripheral blood. These receptors came from a man aged 45-60 years with acute or convalescent COVID-19.

This clone is a singleton in its sample. This chain connects TRBV27 to TRBJ1-5; D remains unclear. The V end lost 2 bases, the J end lost 0 bases, and 17 bases lay between the germline ends. The CDR3 is 18 residues long. Germline V gene lookup returns CDR1 MNHEY and CDR2 SMNVEV (reference sequence). The chain's CDR3 is CASSLELPSGYSNQPQHF. Here the CDR3 DNA reads TGTGCCAGCAGTTTAGAGCTCCCGTCAGGATATAGCAATCAGCCCCAGCATTTT.

The chain combines TRBV19 with TRBJ1-1; 9 nucleotides match TRBD1. The V segment lost 3 bases and the J segment 5 bases; nucleotides outside the gene matches: 19. Germline assignment: CDR1 LNHDA and CDR2 SQIVND (reference sequence). There are 19 residues in the CDR3. CDR3 amino acids: CASSISGRDREFVGTEAFF. CDR3 DNA sequence: TGTGCCAGTAGTATTAGCGGCCGGGACAGGGAATTTGTAGGGACTGAAGCTTTCTTT.

The rearrangement joins TRBV29-1 to TRBJ1-5, with no clear D. The CDR3 totals 12 residues. Between the trimmed V and J ends, which lost 4 bases and 9 bases, there was a span of 13 bases. Germline CDR1 reads SQVTM; CDR2 reads ANQGSEA. CDR3 sequence reads: CSVGSEGMPQHF. The CDR3 bases are TGCAGCGTTGGTTCAGAGGGTATGCCCCAGCATTTT.

This clone showed up just once. This chain connects TRBV5-1 to TRBJ2-3; D perhaps matches TRBD2 (5 bases). Germline V CDR1 and CDR2: SGHRS, YFSETQ. This CDR3 has 14 amino acids. The ends were cut back, 1 base at V and 0 bases at J, with 6 bases in the middle. CDR3: CASSLQRSTDTQYF. As DNA, the CDR3 is TGCGCCAGCAGCTTGCAGCGGAGCACAGATACGCAGTATTTT.

The V call is TRBV18, the J call TRBJ1-1, with TRBD1 as a possible D gene (6 bases). The germline V gene has CDR1 KGHSH and CDR2 LQKENI. V dropped 4 bases and J dropped 2 bases, with 8 bases sitting between them. The CDR3 is 13 residues long. For the CDR3, the DNA is TGTGCCAGCTCACGACAGGCCAACACTGAAGCTTTCTTT. Translation gives CASSRQANTEAFF. Complete variable domain (other parts from reference TRBV18 and TRBJ1-1): NAGVMQNPRHLVRRRGQEARLRCSPMKGHSHVYWYRQLPEEGLKFMVYLQKENIIDESGMPKERFSAEFPKEGPSILRIQQVVRGDSAAYFCASSRQANTEAFFGQGTRLTVV.

The CDR3 nucleotides are TGCGCCAGCAACCTGGGGAGCTCCTACGAGCAGTACTTC. Translation: CASNLGSSYEQYF. The chain employs TRBV5-1 and TRBJ2-7; possible D gene TRBD2, 5 bases. The V gene's germline CDR1 is SGHRS and CDR2 YFSETQ. Trimming cost V 6 bases and J 0 bases, with 10 bases left between them. CDR3 length: 13 residues.

V is TRBV5-1 and J is TRBJ2-2; D ambiguous. The CDR3 is 15 amino acids. Germline V gene lookup returns CDR1 SGHRS and CDR2 YFSETQ. Trimming removed 0 bases from V and 0 bases from J, with 6 bases in between. The CDR3 sequence is CASSLDSTNTGELFF. As DNA, the CDR3 is TGCGCCAGCAGCTTGGACAGTACGAACACCGGGGAGCTGTTTTTT.

The gene calls are TRBV30 and TRBJ1-5; no reliable D call. The CDR3 has 13 amino acids. Germline V gene sequence: CDR1 GTSNPN, CDR2 SVGIG (reference sequence). The ends were cut back, 0 bases at V and 11 bases at J, with 14 bases in the middle. CDR3 protein: CAWSVRGTPTQHF. CDR3 in DNA: TGTGCCTGGAGTGTACGAGGAACCCCAACCCAGCATTTT.

The chain recombines TRBV6-5 with TRBJ1-5, with unresolved D. The CDR3 consists of 15 residues. Germline CDR1 and CDR2: MNHEY and SVGAGI. Between the trimmed V and J ends, which lost 4 bases and 0 bases, there was a span of 10 bases. This CDR3 reads CASSLMRNSNQPQHF. CDR3 nucleotides: TGTGCCAGCAGTTTAATGAGAAATAGCAATCAGCCCCAGCATTTT.

The J gene is TRBJ2-1, the V gene TRBV7-8; D unresolved. The germline gives CDR1 SGHVS, CDR2 FQNEAQ. V gave up 2 bases and J gave up 8 bases, with 19 bases separating them. The CDR3 is 16 residues long. DNA for the CDR3: TGTGCCAGCAGCTTATATTCGTTGTTAGCATGGGATGAGCAGTTCTTC. Translation: CASSLYSLLAWDEQFF.